The 16 T cell receptor beta chains below were found in one sample sequenced in a study of blood T cell repertoires in COVID-19. TCRdb's copy holds only in-frame clones and misses some; the assay was immunoSEQ multiplex PCR. In the table there are some 400,000 clones, 80% to 90% of which are singletons. Sample: PBMCs or T cells enriched from blood (not recorded which). These receptors all come from a man aged 25-45 years who had recovered from COVID-19.

In this sample, this clone turned up once. CDR3 sequence (DNA): TGTGCCAGCAGCCTAGGACAGGGCCAGGGGTACGGCTACACCTTC. Protein: CASSLGQGQGYGYTF. The chain joins TRBV3-1 (or the pseudogene TRBV3-2) to TRBJ1-2; TRBD1 aligns across 8 bases. Losses at the gene ends were 4 bases for V and 8 bases for J; bases not matched to a gene: 12. Germline CDR1 reads LGHDT; CDR2 reads YNNKEL (reference sequence). The CDR3 loop spans 15 amino acids.

This clone has just a few counts. This chain connects TRBV27 to TRBJ2-2, with D maybe TRBD2 (6 bases). Trimming took 5 bases from V and 0 from J, leaving 16 bases between them. The CDR3 extends over 17 amino acids. CDR1 is MNHEY, CDR2 SMNVEV, per germline (reference sequence). CDR3 DNA: TGTGCCAGCAGTAAGATGGCGGGGAGAACGAACACCGGGGAGCTGTTTTTT. It yields the protein CASSKMAGRTNTGELFF.

This sequence joins TRBV28 and TRBJ1-2; D unclear. This CDR3 is built from 11 residues. Trimming stripped 6 bases from V and 4 bases from J, with 6 bases between. CDR1 and CDR2 (germline): MDHEN, SYDVKM. The chain's CDR3 is CASRIAYGYTF. The DNA of the CDR3 is TGTGCCAGCAGGATAGCCTATGGCTACACCTTC.

This chain links TRBV7-2 with TRBJ1-2; D not certain. This CDR3 region has 11 residues. Trimming removed 1 base at V and 10 bases at J, with 7 bases between. Germline-derived CDR1 and CDR2 are SGHTA and FQGNSA. The CDR3 DNA is TGTGCCAGCAGCTTAGGCAGGAACTACACCTTC. Amino acids: CASSLGRNYTF.

The chain uses TRBV10-3 and TRBJ1-5, with no clear D. The CDR3 has 14 residues. The germline V gene encodes CDR1 ENHRY and CDR2 SYGVKD. V lost 3 bases and J lost 7, with 13 bases in between. CDR3 loop: CAISEPGERQPQHF. The CDR3 DNA reads TGTGCCATCAGTGAACCGGGAGAAAGACAGCCCCAGCATTTT.

The chain couples TRBV6-5 to TRBJ1-1, with 9 bases fitting TRBD1. CDR1 is MNHEY, CDR2 SVGAGI, per germline. J lost 1 base, V lost 6 bases, and 3 bases had no gene match. CDR3 length: 14 residues. The CDR3 DNA follows: TGTGCCAGCAGAAGACAGGGGGAGAACACTGAAGCTTTCTTT. Its translation is CASRRQGENTEAFF.

This chain joins TRBV16 and TRBJ2-1; TRBD2 agrees at 16 bases. Germline V CDR1 and CDR2: KGHSY, FQNENV. The CDR3 is made up of 21 amino acids. The ends lost 0 bases at V and 0 bases at J; junction bases unmatched: 8. Here the CDR3 DNA reads TGTGCCAGCAGCCAATCGCGGGGGACTAGCGGGAGGGGGAGCTCCTACAATGAGCAGTTCTTC. This encodes CASSQSRGTSGRGSSYNEQFF.

The rearrangement uses TRBV18 and TRBJ1-4, with 8 nucleotides matching TRBD1. V shed 3 bases, J shed 4 bases, and the junction held 1 base outside the gene matches. This CDR3 comprises 14 residues. In germline, CDR1 is KGHSH, CDR2 LQKENI. The CDR3 DNA follows: TGTGCCAGCTCACCGGGACAGGTTAATGAAAAACTGTTTTTT. Protein sequence: CASSPGQVNEKLFF.

V is TRBV3-1 (or the pseudogene TRBV3-2) and J is TRBJ2-3; possible D gene TRBD2, 6 bases. The CDR3 spans 14 residues. Germline V gene lookup returns CDR1 LGHDT and CDR2 YNNKEL (reference sequence). V lost 3 bases and J lost 3, with 10 bases in between. CDR3 nucleotides: TGTGCCAGCAGCCAGGAGGGCTGGACAGATACGCAGTATTTT. Translating gives CASSQEGWTDTQYF.

The chain joins TRBV18 to TRBJ2-5; 8 nucleotides line up with TRBD2. Unmatched junction bases numbered 2, after V lost 1 base and J lost 1 base. This CDR3 spans 15 amino acids. The germline V gene has CDR1 KGHSH and CDR2 LQKENI. The CDR3 coding sequence is TGTGCCAGCTCACCACTAGCGGGAACCCAAGAGACCCAGTACTTC. Encoded protein: CASSPLAGTQETQYF.

The J gene is TRBJ2-5, the V gene TRBV7-2; 12 bases fit TRBD1. Per germline, CDR1 SGHTA and CDR2 FQGNSA. The trim removed 1 base at V and 4 bases at J, leaving 7 bases unmatched. The CDR3 is 17 residues long. Here the CDR3 DNA reads TGTGCCAGCAGCTTAGTTGGGGACAGGGGGCCACGAGAGACCCAGTACTTC. Protein product: CASSLVGDRGPRETQYF.

The chain uses TRBV7-3 and TRBJ2-3; 12 bases are shared with TRBD2. CDR3 length: 16 residues. V shed 5 bases, J shed 2 bases, and the junction held 5 bases outside the gene matches. Looked up from germline, CDR1 is SGHTA and CDR2 is FQGTGA. For the CDR3, the DNA is TGTGCCAGCAGCCGTGGGACTAGCGGGTCCACAGATACGCAGTATTTT. This translates into CASSRGTSGSTDTQYF.

V and J are TRBV5-6 and TRBJ1-4, with TRBD1 as a possible D gene (5 bases). CDR3 size: 14 residues. CDR1 is SGHDT, CDR2 YYEEEE, per germline. The V end lost 4 bases, the J end lost 1 base, and 8 bases lay between the germline ends. The CDR3 nucleotides read TGTGCCAGCAGCCCCGACAGAACTAATGAAAAACTGTTTTTT. Translated, it gives CASSPDRTNEKLFF. The full variable domain, with the rest looked up from reference TRBV5-6 and TRBJ1-4, is DAGVTQSPTHLIKTRGQQVTLRCSPKSGHDTVSWYQQALGQGPQFIFQYYEEEERQRGNFPDRFSGHQFPNYSSELNVNALLLGDSALYLCASSPDRTNEKLFFGSGTQLSVL.

The V call is TRBV29-1, the J call TRBJ2-7; TRBD1 aligns across 7 bases. Germline assignment: CDR1 SQVTM and CDR2 ANQGSEA. The CDR3 length is 12 residues. V shed 3 bases and J 5 bases; nucleotides not matched to a gene: 4. The CDR3 region is CSVDLTGDEQYF. Here the CDR3 DNA reads TGCAGCGTTGACCTTACAGGGGACGAGCAGTACTTC.

This chain uses TRBV10-3 with TRBJ2-3; TRBD1 aligns across 9 bases. The length of the CDR3 is 14 residues. Germline CDR1 is ENHRY and CDR2 is SYGVKD. Germline trimming cut 7 bases from V and 4 bases from J; bases unmatched to any gene: 6. For the CDR3, the DNA is TGTGCCATCAAGTGGGACAGGGACGCAGATACGCAGTATTTT. The encoded protein is CAIKWDRDADTQYF.

This chain links TRBV6-5 with TRBJ2-7; 11 bases map to TRBD1. V dropped 0 bases and J dropped 5; count of bases not matched to a gene: 3. CDR3 size: 15 residues. Germline V gene data show CDR1 as MNHEY and CDR2 as SVGAGI. DNA for the CDR3: TGTGCCAGCAGTTACTCGAAGGACAGGGGGCACGAGCAGTACTTC. As protein: CASSYSKDRGHEQYF.